What follows are 25 T cell receptor beta chains derived from one specimen sequenced in a study of blood T cell repertoires in COVID-19. Assay: immunoSEQ multiplex PCR; the TCRdb copy retains only in-frame clones and omits some. This sample has approximately 500,000 clones; 70% to 90% occur once, and the top ten carry roughly 8%. The sample taken for sequencing was peripheral blood. All receptors derive from a woman between 50 and 59 years old with COVID-19, enrolled during active disease.

In this sample, this clone turned up a few times. The rearrangement uses TRBV6-5 and TRBJ1-5, with 8 bases aligning to TRBD1. The CDR3 runs 13 residues. Trimming took 8 bases from V and 5 from J; bases not matched to a gene: 5. In germline, CDR1 is MNHEY, CDR2 SVGAGI. The CDR3 nucleotides read TGTGCCAGCGGACAGGGCGGCGATCAGCCCCAGCATTTT. This sequence encodes CASGQGGDQPQHF.

On this clone itself: The sample carries other DNA sequences with the same CDR3. The chain has TRBV3-1 (or the pseudogene TRBV3-2) and TRBJ2-5; D unclear. Germline V gene sequence: CDR1 LGHDT, CDR2 YNNKEL (reference sequence). With 5 bases removed from V and 2 bases from J, the gap between germline ends came to 9 bases. The CDR3 has 13 amino acids. CDR3 bases: TGTGCCAGCAGCAGGAGTTTACAAGAGACCCAGTACTTC. It encodes CASSRSLQETQYF.

J is TRBJ1-1 and V is TRBV30, with D perhaps matching TRBD1 (6 bases). Trimming cost V 0 bases and J 0 bases, with 20 bases left between them. The CDR3 sequence is 18 residues long. Per the germline V gene, CDR1 is GTSNPN and CDR2 is SVGIG (reference sequence). CDR3 nucleotide sequence: TGTGCCTGGAGTGTACCCCCGGTCAAGGACAGAATGAACACTGAAGCTTTCTTT. Protein product: CAWSVPPVKDRMNTEAFF. The full variable domain, rest sourced from reference TRBV30 and TRBJ1-1, is SQTIHQWPATLVQPVGSPLSLECTVEGTSNPNLYWYRQAAGRGLQLLFYSVGIGQISSEVPQNLSASRPQDRQFILSSKKLLLSDSGFYLCAWSVPPVKDRMNTEAFFGQGTRLTVV.

V gene TRBV9 combines with J gene TRBJ1-2; 7 bases map to TRBD1. The germline CDR1 and CDR2 sequences are SGDLS and YYNGEE. V dropped 0 bases and J dropped 7; count of bases not matched to a gene: 9. The CDR3 length is 15 residues. The CDR3 loop is CASSVEGQPFGGYTF. CDR3 nucleotides: TGTGCCAGCAGCGTAGAGGGACAGCCCTTCGGTGGCTACACCTTC.

This clone has more than one count but fewer than ten. The chain links TRBV30 to TRBJ1-5, with 8 bases that match TRBD1. CDR1 is GTSNPN and CDR2 is SVGIG in the germline V gene (reference sequence). The CDR3 extends over 14 amino acids. V lost 5 bases, J lost 4 bases, and 7 bases stayed unmatched. CDR3 amino acids: CAWETGAGNQPQHF. CDR3 nucleotide sequence: TGTGCCTGGGAGACAGGGGCCGGGAATCAGCCCCAGCATTTT.

Details on this clone: Its ends do not fully match the called genes, so a read error is possible. CDR3 in amino acids: CASSVGMGDTTNF. The DNA for the CDR3 is TGTGCCAGCAGTGTAGGGATGGGGGACACTACAAATTTT. The chain joins TRBV2 to TRBJ1-5, with D perhaps TRBD1 (6 bases). Germline V gene sequence: CDR1 SNHLY, CDR2 FYNNEI. CDR3 length: 13 residues.

J is TRBJ2-7 and V is TRBV6-2 or TRBV6-3; 9 bases line up with TRBD1. Germline lookup yields CDR1 MNHEY and CDR2 SVGEGT. V dropped 2 bases and J dropped 6; count of bases not matched to a gene: 11. CDR3 length: 16 residues. This chain's CDR3 is CASSYHHSQGATEQYF. CDR3 DNA: TGTGCCAGCAGTTACCATCATTCACAGGGGGCGACCGAGCAGTACTTC.

This chain links TRBV21-1 with TRBJ2-5; the table's D call TRBD2 went unverified against the DNA. TRBV21-1 corresponds to a pseudogene. This CDR3 has 13 residues. Written as DNA, the CDR3 is TGTGCCAGCTCCCCCTCTAGACTGGAGACCCAGTACTTC. Protein product: CASSPSRLETQYF.

In its sample, this clone was seen a few times. The rearrangement links TRBV10-3 to TRBJ1-2; D gene unclear. The V and J ends lost 5 bases and 7 bases respectively, with 17 bases between them. The CDR3 runs to 14 residues. From germline, CDR1 is ENHRY and CDR2 SYGVKD. The CDR3 is CAISQDSPPVGYTF. In DNA form, the CDR3 reads TGTGCCATCAGTCAGGACTCACCTCCCGTTGGCTACACCTTC.

This clone was seen just once. V usage is TRBV9 and J usage is TRBJ1-1; 8 bases line up with TRBD1. V lost 6 bases to trimming and J lost 11 bases; unmatched junction nucleotides: 18. Germline V CDR1 and CDR2: SGDLS, YYNGEE. There are 15 residues in the CDR3. CDR3 bases: TGTGCCAGCACCAATCAACAGGGGGGAATTTCTACGGCTTTCTTT. It encodes CASTNQQGGISTAFF.

V gene TRBV5-1 combines with J gene TRBJ1-5; TRBD1 is a possible D gene (5 bases). Germline V lookup: CDR1 SGHRS, CDR2 YFSETQ. The CDR3 is made up of 15 amino acids. The germline V and J ends were trimmed by 4 bases and 4 bases, with 15 bases remaining between them. CDR3 nucleotides: TGCGCCAGCAGCCTAGGGTGGGGGGGTAATCAGCCCCAGCATTTT. It specifies CASSLGWGGNQPQHF. Drawing the rest from reference TRBV5-1 and TRBJ1-5, the complete variable domain is KAGVTQTPRYLIKTRGQQVTLSCSPISGHRSVSWYQQTPGQGLQFLFEYFSETQRNKGNFPGRFSGRQFSNSRSEMNVSTLELGDSALYLCASSLGWGGNQPQHFGDGTRLSIL.

CDR3 amino acids: CSARGQAEQFF. As DNA, the CDR3 is TGCAGTGCTCGTGGACAGGCCGAGCAGTTCTTC. The V call is TRBV20-1, the J call TRBJ2-1; 7 bases fit TRBD1. The CDR3 is 11 residues long. Germline V CDR1 and CDR2: DFQATT, SNEGSKA (reference sequence). V gave up 5 bases and J gave up 10 bases; unmatched junction bases: 5.

With respect to this clone: The sample has other DNA sequences that encode this CDR3 too. The CDR3 sequence: CASSPGQGTEAFF. Here the CDR3 DNA reads TGTGCCAGCAGTCCGGGACAGGGAACTGAAGCTTTCTTT. The V and J genes are TRBV12-3 or TRBV12-4 and TRBJ1-1; TRBD1 matches 9 bases. This CDR3 comprises 13 residues. With V trimmed by 5 bases and J by 5 bases, 3 bases remained unmatched.

The chain recombines TRBV2 with TRBJ1-2; tentatively, D is TRBD1 (6 bases). The V end lost 1 base, the J end lost 8 bases, and 17 bases lay between the germline ends. The CDR3 covers 15 residues. Looked up from germline, CDR1 is SNHLY and CDR2 is FYNNEI. The CDR3 coding sequence is TGTGCCAGCAGTGAAGATTTCGGGGGGGCGGAAGGCTACACCTTC. Amino acid sequence: CASSEDFGGAEGYTF.

J is TRBJ1-6 and V is TRBV6-5; 8 bases are a match to TRBD1. Trimming removed 4 bases from V and 10 bases from J; junction bases left unmatched: 6. CDR3 length: 14 residues. Germline lookup yields CDR1 MNHEY and CDR2 SVGAGI. This CDR3 is CASSLRQGPSPLHF. CDR3 bases: TGTGCCAGCAGTTTGAGACAGGGGCCCTCACCCCTCCACTTT.

J is TRBJ1-5 and V is TRBV19; D is perhaps TRBD1 (6 bases). The CDR3 contains 18 residues. Germline values: CDR1 LNHDA, CDR2 SQIVND (reference sequence). The ends were cut back, 6 bases at V and 0 bases at J, with 21 bases in the middle. The CDR3 coding sequence is TGTGCCAGTAGACCGGGAACAGGGCTATTTTATAGCAATCAGCCCCAGCATTTT. Translating it yields CASRPGTGLFYSNQPQHF.

The chain links TRBV9 to TRBJ1-6; D not certain. Trimming cost V 0 bases and J 14 bases, with 12 bases left between them. CDR3 length: 13 amino acids. The germline V gene has CDR1 SGDLS and CDR2 YYNGEE. The CDR3 here is CASSVAPEAALHF. The CDR3 DNA reads TGTGCCAGCAGCGTAGCGCCTGAGGCCGCCCTCCACTTT.

This clone was recorded only once. The chain carries TRBV2 and TRBJ2-3; D is unclear. The CDR3 runs to 13 residues. Looked up from germline, CDR1 is SNHLY and CDR2 is FYNNEI. V lost 5 bases and J lost 2, with 8 bases in between. CDR3: CASSLAVTDTQYF. DNA for the CDR3: TGTGCCAGCAGTCTGGCCGTCACAGATACGCAGTATTTT. Using reference TRBV2 and TRBJ2-3 for the parts outside the CDR3, the full variable domain is EPEVTQTPSHQVTQMGQEVILRCVPISNHLYFYWYRQILGQKVEFLVSFYNNEISEKSEIFDDQFSVERPDGSNFTLKIRSTKLEDSAMYFCASSLAVTDTQYFGPGTRLTVL.

The V call is TRBV30, the J call TRBJ1-2, with D tentatively TRBD1 (6 bases). This CDR3 spans 16 amino acids. In germline, CDR1 is GTSNPN, CDR2 SVGIG (reference sequence). V lost 0 bases, J lost 4 bases, and 18 bases lay in between. This CDR3 is CAWSVLTGRVGYGYTF. CDR3 in DNA: TGTGCCTGGAGTGTACTCACAGGGAGGGTCGGCTATGGCTACACCTTC.

This clone was counted once. The chain employs TRBV6-5 and TRBJ1-1; D is possibly TRBD1 (6 bases). Germline values: CDR1 MNHEY, CDR2 SVGAGI. V was shortened by 2 bases and J by 0 bases, with 7 bases between the two germline ends. The CDR3 covers 14 residues. CDR3 sequence (DNA): TGTGCCAGCAGTTACAGGGACATGAACACTGAAGCTTTCTTT. Encoded protein: CASSYRDMNTEAFF.

The chain carries TRBV7-6 and TRBJ2-7; 13 bases line up with TRBD2. Losses at the gene ends were 5 bases for V and 5 bases for J; bases not matched to a gene: 6. This CDR3 region has 15 residues. Per germline, CDR1 SGHVS and CDR2 FNYEAQ. The CDR3 coding sequence is TGTGCCAGCAGCCCGGGACTAGCGGGGACCAACGAGCAGTACTTC. Residues: CASSPGLAGTNEQYF.

The chain uses TRBV11-2 and TRBJ2-1, with a weak D call TRBD2 (6 bases). The CDR3 totals 16 residues. In germline, CDR1 is SGHAT, CDR2 FQNNGV. V lost 4 bases to trimming and J lost 0 bases, with 13 bases between them. CDR3 region: CASSSVRGHSYNEQFF. The CDR3, as DNA: TGTGCCAGCAGCTCGGTGCGGGGTCACTCCTACAATGAGCAGTTCTTC.

The CDR3 DNA reads as TGCGCCAGCAGCCCGGACGGGAAGGGCTACACCTTC. Its translation is CASSPDGKGYTF. The rearrangement uses TRBV5-1 and TRBJ1-2, with no clear D. The CDR3 length is 12 residues. From germline, CDR1 is SGHRS and CDR2 YFSETQ. Deletions cut 4 bases from V and 8 bases from J, with 12 bases between.

The chain recombines TRBV18 with TRBJ2-2; D not certain. V was clipped by 0 bases and J by 7 bases, with 3 bases between them. The CDR3 has 12 amino acids. Germline lookup yields CDR1 KGHSH and CDR2 LQKENI. CDR3 DNA: TGTGCCAGCTCACCACCCATCGGGGAGCTGTTTTTT. Translating it yields CASSPPIGELFF.

J is TRBJ2-2 and V is TRBV28; TRBD1 matches at 12 bases. Trimming removed 3 bases from V and 10 bases from J; junction bases left unmatched: 6. The germline V gene has CDR1 MDHEN and CDR2 SYDVKM. CDR3 size: 15 residues. The CDR3, as DNA: TGTGCCAGCAGTTTTACCGGGACAGGGGGCGAGGAGCTGTTTTTT. It codes for CASSFTGTGGEELFF.